This note documents a single T cell receptor (beta chain) sequence. Its antigen is still unknown. The data belong to a study of shared clonotypes between healthy human individuals. Overall study: The study enrolled a couple of women and a few men aged 18 to 49. Overall study results and limits: Researchers sampled only blood; tissue repertoires likely differ. The study drew on few donors, limiting represented genetic and exposure-history diversity.

V dropped 5 bases and J dropped 2 bases, with 10 bases sitting between them. The CDR3 covers 14 residues. In germline, CDR1 is MDHEN, CDR2 SYDVKM. Libraries were prepared by immunoSEQ multiplex PCR; TCRdb keeps only in-frame clonotypes and omits some of them. Found here are about 460,000 clones, roughly four fifths of them singletons; the top ten hold around 12%. The chain couples TRBV28 to TRBJ1-3; TRBD1 is a possible D gene (5 bases). The sequenced material came from PBMCs. The sequence derives from a woman aged 35 to 49 in good health. Some clones in this sample may be carry-over from other donors' samples. CDR3 nucleotides: TGTGCCAGCAGTGCACAGGATACTGGAAACACCATATATTTT. Protein product: CASSAQDTGNTIYF.